The clone carrying this T cell receptor (beta chain) was observed once. The record originates from a study of CD8+ T cells in alopecia areata. Treatment defined: oral pan-JAK inhibitor, 5-10 mg twice daily. Peripheral blood, together with lesional scalp punch biopsies, was collected from alopecia areata patients. After isolation, RNA underwent reverse transcription to generate cDNA as the sequencing template. This table comes from immunoSEQ multiplex PCR, and its TCRdb copy is limited to in-frame clones, with some not included. The profile shows over 150,000 clones, less than 70% of them singletons. The CDR3 contains 10 residues. Germline lookup yields CDR1 MNHEY and CDR2 SMNVEV (reference sequence). V was trimmed by 9 bases and J by 1 base, leaving 3 bases between them.

The source of this sequence is a human donor with alopecia areata. This sample comprised CD8+ T cells sorted from blood, obtained at week 24, from a patient treated with tofacitinib. The chain joins TRBV27 to TRBJ2-5; unclear D gene. The CDR3 sequence is CARAQETQYF. DNA for the CDR3: TGTGCCAGGGCCCAAGAGACCCAGTACTTC.